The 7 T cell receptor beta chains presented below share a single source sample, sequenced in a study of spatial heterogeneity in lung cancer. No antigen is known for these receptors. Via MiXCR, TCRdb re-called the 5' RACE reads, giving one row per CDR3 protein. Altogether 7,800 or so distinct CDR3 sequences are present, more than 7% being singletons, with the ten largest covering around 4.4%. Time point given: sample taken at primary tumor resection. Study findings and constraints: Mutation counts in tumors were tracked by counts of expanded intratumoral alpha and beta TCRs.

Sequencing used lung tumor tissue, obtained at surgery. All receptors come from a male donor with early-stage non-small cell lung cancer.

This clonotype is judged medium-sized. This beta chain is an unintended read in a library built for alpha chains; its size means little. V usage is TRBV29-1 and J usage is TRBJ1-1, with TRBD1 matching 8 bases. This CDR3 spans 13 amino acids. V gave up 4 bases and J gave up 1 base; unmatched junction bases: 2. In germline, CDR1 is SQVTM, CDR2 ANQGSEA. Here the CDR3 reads CSVGQGKNTEAFF. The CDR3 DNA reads TGCAGCGTTGGACAGGGGAAGAACACTGAAGCTTTCTTT. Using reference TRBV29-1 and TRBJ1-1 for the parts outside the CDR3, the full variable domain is SAVISQKPSRDICQRGTSLTIQCQVDSQVTMMFWYRQQPGQSLTLIATANQGSEATYESGFVIDKFPISRPNLTFSTLTVSNMSPEDSSIYLCSVGQGKNTEAFFGQGTRLTVV.

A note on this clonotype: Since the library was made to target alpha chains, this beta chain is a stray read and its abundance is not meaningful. The CDR3 coding sequence is TGTGCCAGCAGCCTACTAGCTTTTGAGCAGTTCTTC. Its translation: CASSLLAFEQFF. The chain uses TRBV14 and TRBJ2-1, with a possible D match to TRBD2 (6 bases). Trimming shortened V by 4 bases and J by 9 bases, and 10 bases separated the two germline ends. CDR1 and CDR2 from the germline V gene are SGHDN and FVKESK. The length of the CDR3 is 12 residues.

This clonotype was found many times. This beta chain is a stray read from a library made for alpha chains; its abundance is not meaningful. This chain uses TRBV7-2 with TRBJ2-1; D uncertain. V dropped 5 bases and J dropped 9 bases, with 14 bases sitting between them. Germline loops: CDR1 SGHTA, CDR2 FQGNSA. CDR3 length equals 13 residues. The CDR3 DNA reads TGTGCCAGCAGCCAAACAGCCCTAGGTGAGCAGTTCTTC. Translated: CASSQTALGEQFF.

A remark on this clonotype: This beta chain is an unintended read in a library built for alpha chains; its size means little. The CDR3 nucleotides read TGTGCCTGGAGACTAGGGGAGGTCACCGGGGAGCTGTTTTTT. Its protein is CAWRLGEVTGELFF. The genes are TRBV30 and TRBJ2-2, with D perhaps TRBD2 (6 bases). The CDR3 runs 14 residues. Germline V CDR1 and CDR2: GTSNPN, SVGIG (reference sequence). Trimming removed 3 bases from V and 4 bases from J, with 12 bases in between. Full variable domain (remainder filled in from reference TRBV30 and TRBJ2-2): SQTIHQWPATLVQPVGSPLSLECTVEGTSNPNLYWYRQAAGRGLQLLFYSVGIGQISSEVPQNLSASRPQDRQFILSSKKLLLSDSGFYLCAWRLGEVTGELFFGEGSRLTVL.

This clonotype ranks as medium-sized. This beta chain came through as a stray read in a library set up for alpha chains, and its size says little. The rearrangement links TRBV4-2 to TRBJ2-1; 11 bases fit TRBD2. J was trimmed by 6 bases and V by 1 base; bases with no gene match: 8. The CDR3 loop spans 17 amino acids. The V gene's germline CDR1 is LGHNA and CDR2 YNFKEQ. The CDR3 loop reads CASSQGPTSGSPNEQFF. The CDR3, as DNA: TGTGCCAGCAGCCAAGGCCCAACTAGCGGGAGTCCCAATGAGCAGTTCTTC.

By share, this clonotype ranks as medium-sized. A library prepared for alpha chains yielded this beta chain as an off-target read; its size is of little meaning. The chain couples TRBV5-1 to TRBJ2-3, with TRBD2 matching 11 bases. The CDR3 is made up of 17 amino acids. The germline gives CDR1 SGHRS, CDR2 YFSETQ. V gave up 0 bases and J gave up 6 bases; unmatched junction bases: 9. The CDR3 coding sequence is TGCGCCAGCAGCTTGGCGATAGCGGGAGGGCCAGGGGATACGCAGTATTTT. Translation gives CASSLAIAGGPGDTQYF.

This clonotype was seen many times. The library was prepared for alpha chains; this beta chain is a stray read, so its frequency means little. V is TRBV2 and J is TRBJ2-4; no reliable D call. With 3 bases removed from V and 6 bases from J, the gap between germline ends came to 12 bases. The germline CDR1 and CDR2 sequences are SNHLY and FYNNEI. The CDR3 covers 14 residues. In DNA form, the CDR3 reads TGTGCCAGCAGTGAGCTTATAGGAGCAAACATTCAGTACTTC. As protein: CASSELIGANIQYF.